The TCR beta chain under discussion was sequenced for a study of T cell responses to AZD1222 COVID-19 vaccine. V lost 6 bases and J 4 bases, leaving 12 bases between the germline ends. The CDR3 contains 13 residues. Profiled with immunoSEQ multiplex PCR; TCRdb holds only in-frame clones, not every one. The table records around 130,000 clones, approximately 94% of them present only once. In the case of this clone: What it recognizes is unknown.

Study-wide results and caveats: Females made up more of the donors, who were largely white British, and clonal diversity may have come out too low. Sampling that yielded the repertoires occurred only after the peak T cell response. The number of AZD1222 recipients seropositive at baseline was only 6 or 7.

The sample consisted of peripheral blood, taken on day 0 of AZD1222 vaccination. The rearrangement links TRBV12-3 or TRBV12-4 to TRBJ1-2, with unresolved D. The receptor comes from an adult in good health. CDR3 region: CASSPRGPYGYTF. The CDR3 DNA follows: TGTGCCAGCAGCCCCAGAGGGCCCTATGGCTACACCTTC.